A single sample gave rise to the 24 T cell receptor beta chains below, sequenced in a study of PD-1 blockade in classical Hodgkin lymphoma. Relapses following autologous stem cell transplantation were seen in all patients, with brentuximab vedotin exposure varying. Sequencing was performed with immunoSEQ multiplex PCR; in TCRdb, only in-frame clones are kept and a portion is missing. This table has tens of thousands of clones, roughly 89% appearing once. The material was peripheral blood mononuclear cells (PBMCs), obtained before the second cycle of nivolumab. These receptors were obtained from a human donor with classical Hodgkin lymphoma.

The J gene is TRBJ2-3, the V gene TRBV6-6; D is unresolved. Trimming took 4 bases from V and 6 from J, leaving 8 bases between them. Germline V lookup: CDR1 MNHNY, CDR2 SVGAGI (reference sequence). The CDR3 loop spans 12 amino acids. The chain's CDR3 is CASSSNEDTQYF. The CDR3 DNA follows: TGTGCCAGCAGTTCCAATGAGGATACGCAGTATTTT.

The CDR3 DNA reads TGCGCCAGCAGCCAAGATCGCCGGGACAGGTACGAGCAGTACTTC. Translation: CASSQDRRDRYEQYF. The V call is TRBV4-1, the J call TRBJ2-7; 8 positions match TRBD1. Germline trimming cut 0 bases from V and 4 bases from J; bases unmatched to any gene: 5. The CDR3 extends over 15 amino acids. From germline, CDR1 is MGHRA and CDR2 YSYEKL.

The chain recombines TRBV6-1 with TRBJ2-3; 13 bases fit TRBD2. CDR1 is MNHNS and CDR2 is SASEGT in the germline V gene. The CDR3 loop spans 17 amino acids. Trimming removed 2 bases from V and 1 base from J; junction bases left unmatched: 3. CDR3 sequence: CASSERTSGSRTDTQYF. In nucleotides, the CDR3 is TGTGCCAGCAGTGAAAGGACTAGCGGGAGCCGCACAGATACGCAGTATTTT.

J is TRBJ1-6 and V is TRBV5-5, with a possible D match to TRBD1 (6 bases). There are 15 residues in the CDR3. CDR1 is SGHKS and CDR2 is YYEKEE in the germline V gene (reference sequence). V was cut by 7 bases and J by 1 base, with 12 bases left in between. CDR3: CASRDQGSYNSPLHF. CDR3 in DNA: TGTGCCAGCCGCGACCAGGGGTCCTATAATTCACCCCTCCACTTT.

V is TRBV2 and J is TRBJ2-5; perhaps D is TRBD1 or TRBD2 (5 bases each). This CDR3 contains 13 residues. Per the germline V gene, CDR1 is SNHLY and CDR2 is FYNNEI. The germline V and J ends were trimmed by 6 bases and 1 base, with 9 bases remaining between them. This CDR3 reads CASRGDSQETQYF. Written as DNA, the CDR3 is TGTGCCAGCAGGGGAGACAGCCAAGAGACCCAGTACTTC.

The table lists this clone with a count of one. V is TRBV2 and J is TRBJ1-5; 9 nucleotides match TRBD1. The length of the CDR3 is 14 residues. Germline CDR1 and CDR2: SNHLY and FYNNEI. The J segment lost 6 bases and the V segment lost 3 bases, leaving 3 bases of the junction unmatched. For the CDR3, the DNA is TGTGCCAGCAGTGAGGGGACAGGGCTTCAGCCCCAGCATTTT. Translated: CASSEGTGLQPQHF.

The chain couples TRBV10-2 to TRBJ2-7; D uncertain. Trimming cost V 4 bases and J 2 bases, with 3 bases left between them. The length of the CDR3 is 11 residues. Germline CDR1 reads WSHSY; CDR2 reads SAAADI. CDR3 bases: TGCGCCAGCAGTGCAGCCTACGAGCAGTACTTC. It specifies CASSAAYEQYF.

V and J are TRBV7-2 and TRBJ2-2, with 9 bases aligning to TRBD2. V was pared by 3 bases and J by 0 bases, with 5 bases of the junction left unmatched. CDR3 length: 17 residues. The germline gives CDR1 SGHTA, CDR2 FQGNSA. The CDR3 sequence: CASSFERGATNTGELFF. CDR3 coding DNA: TGTGCCAGCAGCTTTGAGCGGGGGGCTACGAACACCGGGGAGCTGTTTTTT.

The chain combines TRBV7-2 with TRBJ1-1; 8 positions match TRBD1. The CDR3 consists of 14 residues. Germline V gene data show CDR1 as SGHTA and CDR2 as FQGNSA. V was pared by 4 bases and J by 1 base, with 2 bases of the junction left unmatched. This CDR3 reads CASSSQGGNTEAFF. In nucleotides, the CDR3 is TGTGCCAGCAGCTCACAGGGGGGGAACACTGAAGCTTTCTTT.

This chain links TRBV18 with TRBJ2-1; 10 bases are shared with TRBD2. The germline V gene has CDR1 KGHSH and CDR2 LQKENI. The CDR3 runs 14 residues. J gave up 8 bases and V 8 bases, and 9 bases lay outside the gene matches. The CDR3 sequence: CASTERGGSHEQFF. In DNA, the CDR3 is TGTGCCAGCACCGAGCGGGGGGGCTCCCATGAGCAGTTCTTC.

This chain joins TRBV5-1 and TRBJ2-6; the D gene could be TRBD1 or TRBD2 (6 bases each). With 0 bases removed from V and 4 bases from J, the gap between germline ends came to 8 bases. The CDR3 runs to 15 residues. Germline CDR1 reads SGHRS; CDR2 reads YFSETQ. The CDR3 is CASSLGGAGANVLTF. The CDR3 bases are TGCGCCAGCAGCTTGGGGGGGGCCGGGGCCAACGTCCTGACTTTC.

The gene calls are TRBV28 and TRBJ2-7; tentatively, D is TRBD1 or TRBD2 (5 bases each). This CDR3 contains 15 residues. V lost 7 bases to trimming and J lost 2 bases, with 18 bases between them. Germline CDR1 and CDR2: MDHEN and SYDVKM. The DNA of the CDR3 is TGTGCCAGCACCCGACCTCGAGGGGCGACCTACGAGCAGTACTTC. Amino acid sequence: CASTRPRGATYEQYF.

The V call is TRBV10-2, the J call TRBJ2-2, with D possibly being TRBD2 (6 bases). Trimming took off 5 bases at V and 1 base at J, with 11 bases between the two ends. Germline V CDR1 and CDR2: WSHSY, SAAADI. CDR3 length equals 15 residues. The CDR3 here is CASSFPSENTGELFF. The CDR3 bases are TGCGCCAGCAGTTTCCCTAGCGAGAACACCGGGGAGCTGTTTTTT.

The chain combines TRBV5-1 with TRBJ2-1, with D uncertain. Germline V lookup: CDR1 SGHRS, CDR2 YFSETQ. Trimming took 3 bases from V and 0 from J, leaving 4 bases between them. This CDR3 comprises 13 residues. The CDR3 is CASSSRSYNEQFF. In DNA, the CDR3 is TGCGCCAGCAGCTCCCGCTCCTACAATGAGCAGTTCTTC.

The V call is TRBV6-1, the J call TRBJ2-3, with no clear D. Germline loops: CDR1 MNHNS, CDR2 SASEGT. Trimming took off 3 bases at V and 2 bases at J, with 9 bases between the two ends. The CDR3 contains 14 residues. The CDR3: CASSDFGNTDTQYF. DNA of the CDR3: TGTGCCAGCAGTGATTTCGGAAACACAGATACGCAGTATTTT.

V and J are TRBV19 and TRBJ2-7, with a possible D match to TRBD2 (6 bases). The CDR3 spans 14 residues. Deletions cut 8 bases from V and 2 bases from J, with 16 bases between. CDR1 and CDR2 from the germline V gene are LNHDA and SQIVND (reference sequence). CDR3 region: CASGRDFGTYEQYF. CDR3 nucleotide sequence: TGTGCCAGTGGCCGGGACTTCGGCACCTACGAGCAGTACTTC.

V gene TRBV7-2 combines with J gene TRBJ1-6; D is perhaps TRBD1 (5 bases). Trimming stripped 2 bases from V and 5 bases from J, with 22 bases between. Germline CDR1 and CDR2: SGHTA and FQGNSA. This CDR3 has 19 amino acids. In nucleotides, the CDR3 is TGTGCCAGCAGCTTACGGCCAGGGACCGCCGACGAAAATAATTCACCCCTCCACTTT. Protein product: CASSLRPGTADENNSPLHF.

The chain uses TRBV4-1 and TRBJ1-4; maybe TRBD1 (5 bases). V lost 4 bases, J lost 5 bases, and 14 bases lay in between. CDR3 size: 15 residues. Germline V gene sequence: CDR1 MGHRA, CDR2 YSYEKL. The chain's CDR3 is CASSRLRGSNEKLFF. In DNA form, the CDR3 reads TGCGCCAGCAGCCGATTAAGGGGCAGCAATGAAAAACTGTTTTTT.

The chain is built from TRBV27 and TRBJ1-4; perhaps TRBD1 as D (6 bases). The V gene lost 5 bases and the J gene lost 5 bases, with 18 bases spanning the gap. Germline lookup yields CDR1 MNHEY and CDR2 SMNVEV (reference sequence). This CDR3 region has 16 residues. CDR3 sequence reads: CASSRNQGRPNEKLFF. CDR3 bases: TGTGCCAGCAGTCGGAACCAGGGGCGTCCGAATGAAAAACTGTTTTTT.

This rearrangement joins TRBV5-6 to TRBJ2-3; D unresolved. The CDR3 extends over 13 amino acids. V shed 4 bases and J shed 6 bases, with 12 bases lying between them. The V gene's germline CDR1 is SGHDT and CDR2 YYEEEE. The chain's CDR3 is CASSTRLPDTQYF. CDR3 sequence (DNA): TGTGCCAGCAGCACTCGACTTCCCGATACGCAGTATTTT. Together with reference TRBV5-6 and TRBJ2-3, the CDR3 gives the full variable domain: DAGVTQSPTHLIKTRGQQVTLRCSPKSGHDTVSWYQQALGQGPQFIFQYYEEEERQRGNFPDRFSGHQFPNYSSELNVNALLLGDSALYLCASSTRLPDTQYFGPGTRLTVL.

V gene TRBV28 combines with J gene TRBJ2-3; D assignment may be TRBD1 or TRBD2 (5 bases each). There are 17 residues in the CDR3. With 4 bases removed from V and 1 base from J, the gap between germline ends came to 18 bases. The V gene's germline CDR1 is MDHEN and CDR2 SYDVKM. CDR3: CASSWGMAGSGTDTQYF. In DNA, the CDR3 is TGTGCCAGCAGTTGGGGTATGGCAGGGAGTGGCACAGATACGCAGTATTTT.

The chain uses TRBV29-1 and TRBJ2-7; no definite D call. Germline V CDR1 and CDR2: SQVTM, ANQGSEA. This CDR3 is built from 11 residues. V lost 5 bases, J lost 0 bases, and 5 bases lay in between. Here the CDR3 reads CSVSSSYEQYF. The CDR3 nucleotides are TGCAGCGTTTCCAGCTCCTACGAGCAGTACTTC.

The gene calls are TRBV2 and TRBJ2-5; the D gene is possibly TRBD1 (8 bases). CDR1 SNHLY and CDR2 FYNNEI come from the germline V gene. The CDR3 length is 15 residues. Trimming took 6 bases from V and 2 from J, leaving 16 bases between them. The CDR3 loop reads CASRFDRGGQETQYF. The CDR3 DNA reads TGTGCCAGCAGATTCGACAGGGGAGGGCAAGAGACCCAGTACTTC.

The genes are TRBV30 and TRBJ1-5; TRBD1 aligns across 8 bases. Germline V CDR1 and CDR2: GTSNPN, SVGIG (reference sequence). The CDR3 is 14 residues long. V was clipped by 3 bases and J by 2 bases; unmatched bases: 3. The CDR3 sequence is CAWSAGQGNQPQHF. CDR3 bases: TGTGCCTGGAGCGCGGGACAGGGCAATCAGCCCCAGCATTTT.